The 26 T cell receptor beta chains below all came from one sample that was sequenced in a study of blood T cell repertoires in COVID-19. Using immunoSEQ multiplex PCR, the repertoire was profiled, and TCRdb retains in-frame clones only, with some absent. The sample consists of 200,000 to 250,000 clones, around 80% of them appearing once. The sample taken for sequencing was peripheral blood. These receptors all come from a man in his thirties or forties with active or convalescent COVID-19.

The V and J genes are TRBV12-3 or TRBV12-4 and TRBJ1-1; unclear D gene. Trimming shortened V by 3 bases and J by 4 bases, and 6 bases separated the two germline ends. The CDR3 is made up of 12 amino acids. CDR3 region: CASSFWATEAFF. CDR3 DNA: TGTGCCAGCAGTTTTTGGGCCACTGAAGCTTTCTTT.

This chain connects TRBV24-1 to TRBJ2-4; TRBD2 is a possible D gene (5 bases). From germline, CDR1 is KGHDR and CDR2 SFDVKD. V was pared by 7 bases and J by 1 base, with 7 bases between. There are 13 residues in the CDR3. The CDR3, as DNA: TGTGCCACCAGACTAGTGGCCAAAAACATTCAGTACTTC. Amino acid sequence: CATRLVAKNIQYF.

J is TRBJ2-2 and V is TRBV6-5; 10 bases match TRBD2. Germline V lookup: CDR1 MNHEY, CDR2 SVGAGI. This CDR3 region has 14 residues. V lost 5 bases and J lost 10; bases outside the gene matches: 7. The CDR3 loop reads CASSSGGAAEELFF. The CDR3 DNA follows: TGTGCCAGCAGTAGCGGGGGGGCCGCAGAGGAGCTGTTTTTT.

The rearrangement joins TRBV7-2 to TRBJ2-5; D gene ambiguous. Trimming shortened V by 4 bases and J by 10 bases, and 16 bases separated the two germline ends. Per germline, CDR1 SGHTA and CDR2 FQGNSA. There are 13 residues in the CDR3. For the CDR3, the DNA is TGTGCCAGCAGCTCGAACCGGAATAAGCGCCAGTACTTC. It is translated as CASSSNRNKRQYF.

The chain couples TRBV4-3 to TRBJ1-5; D is unclear. Germline V gene sequence: CDR1 LGHNA, CDR2 YSLEER. Trimming took 0 bases from V and 0 from J, leaving 6 bases between them. This CDR3 is 15 amino acids long. The CDR3 loop is CASSQENYSNQPQHF. The DNA of the CDR3 is TGCGCCAGCAGCCAAGAGAACTATAGCAATCAGCCCCAGCATTTT.

The gene calls are TRBV6-1 and TRBJ2-3, with a tentative D call TRBD2 (6 bases). Trimming took off 3 bases at V and 0 bases at J, with 16 bases between the two ends. The CDR3 loop spans 17 amino acids. CDR1 and CDR2 from the germline V gene are MNHNS and SASEGT. CDR3 amino acids: CASSDRFLASSTDTQYF. CDR3 sequence (DNA): TGTGCCAGCAGTGACAGGTTTCTAGCGTCTAGCACAGATACGCAGTATTTT.

The table lists this clone with a few counts. V and J are TRBV2 and TRBJ1-2; TRBD1 might be the D (5 bases). From germline, CDR1 is SNHLY and CDR2 FYNNEI. This CDR3 comprises 15 residues. The ends were cut back, 0 bases at V and 6 bases at J, with 14 bases in the middle. The CDR3 DNA follows: TGTGCCAGCAGTGAAGCGCTTAGGGGAGGGAATGGCTACACCTTC. It yields the protein CASSEALRGGNGYTF.

The gene calls are TRBV5-1 and TRBJ1-6; D is possibly TRBD1 (5 bases). Germline values: CDR1 SGHRS, CDR2 YFSETQ. V dropped 0 bases and J dropped 9 bases, with 13 bases sitting between them. The CDR3 runs to 15 residues. The CDR3 region has the DNA TGCGCCAGCAGCTTGGTGGGAAACGGGGGTTCACCCCTCCACTTT. Protein product: CASSLVGNGGSPLHF.

J is TRBJ1-1 and V is TRBV27; D ambiguous. CDR3 length: 15 amino acids. V was cut by 3 bases and J by 0 bases, with 11 bases left in between. CDR1 and CDR2 from the germline V gene are MNHEY and SMNVEV (reference sequence). The CDR3 is CASSLGGDMNTEAFF. The DNA for the CDR3 is TGTGCCAGCAGTTTGGGCGGGGATATGAACACTGAAGCTTTCTTT.

As concerns this clone: Germline and junction disagree at one end, which may indicate a read error. This chain connects TRBV7-2 to TRBJ2-7, with 14 bases identical to TRBD2. The CDR3 covers 13 residues. Germline values: CDR1 SGHTA, CDR2 FQGNSA. The CDR3 loop reads CASSLRLAGGRDF. CDR3 in DNA: TGTGCCAGCAGCCTCCGACTAGCGGGAGGGCGGGACTTC.

The CDR3: CASSRTGKLNTEAFF. The CDR3 DNA follows: TGTGCCAGTAGTAGAACAGGGAAACTGAACACTGAAGCTTTCTTT. This rearrangement joins TRBV19 to TRBJ1-1; TRBD1 might be the D (6 bases). The germline CDR1 and CDR2 sequences are LNHDA and SQIVND (reference sequence). Trimming pared 4 bases from V and 0 bases from J, leaving 12 bases between. The CDR3 spans 15 residues.

This clone was observed once. V and J are TRBV5-8 and TRBJ2-4; TRBD1 aligns across 7 bases. From germline, CDR1 is SGHTS and CDR2 YDEGEE. Losses at the gene ends were 1 base for V and 8 bases for J; bases not matched to a gene: 3. The CDR3 runs to 13 residues. CDR3 coding DNA: TGTGCCAGCAGCTTGCAGGGGGTGGACATTCAGTACTTC. It codes for CASSLQGVDIQYF. Full variable domain (rest looked up from reference TRBV5-8 and TRBJ2-4): EAGVTQSPTHLIKTRGQQATLRCSPISGHTSVYWYQQALGLGLQFLLWYDEGEERNRGNFPPRFSGRQFPNYSSELNVNALELEDSALYLCASSLQGVDIQYFGAGTRLSVL.

The chain joins TRBV5-4 to TRBJ2-1; 7 nucleotides match TRBD1. Germline V gene data show CDR1 as SGHNT and CDR2 as YYREEE (reference sequence). V lost 4 bases, J lost 1 base, and 5 bases stayed unmatched. This CDR3 has 15 residues. The CDR3 nucleotides are TGTGCCAGCAGCCCCCGGGACAGATCCTACAATGAGCAGTTCTTC. Translated, it gives CASSPRDRSYNEQFF.

This rearrangement joins TRBV27 to TRBJ1-2, with TRBD1 matching 8 bases. The CDR3 has 13 amino acids. The germline V gene encodes CDR1 MNHEY and CDR2 SMNVEV (reference sequence). V was clipped by 4 bases and J by 8 bases; unmatched bases: 6. The CDR3 sequence is CASSWQGARGYTF. The DNA of the CDR3 is TGTGCCAGCAGTTGGCAGGGGGCCCGCGGCTACACCTTC.

CDR3 loop: CASSLTPGGLAKNIQYF. The CDR3, as DNA: TGTGCCAGCAGCTTAACCCCGGGGGGGCTAGCCAAAAACATTCAGTACTTC. J is TRBJ2-4 and V is TRBV7-2; 8 bases are shared with TRBD2. The CDR3 spans 17 residues. J gave up 0 bases and V 2 bases, and 6 bases lay outside the gene matches. The V gene's germline CDR1 is SGHTA and CDR2 FQGNSA.

The J gene is TRBJ2-1, the V gene TRBV28; 7 bases fit TRBD1. Germline values: CDR1 MDHEN, CDR2 SYDVKM. V shed 7 bases, J shed 0 bases, and the junction held 9 bases outside the gene matches. This CDR3 is built from 16 residues. CDR3 residues: CASTQPGQSSYNEQFF. In nucleotides, the CDR3 is TGTGCCAGCACCCAACCGGGACAGAGCTCCTACAATGAGCAGTTCTTC.

The V and J genes are TRBV5-5 and TRBJ2-5; D possibly corresponds to TRBD2 (5 bases). This CDR3 has 14 amino acids. The germline V gene has CDR1 SGHKS and CDR2 YYEKEE (reference sequence). The V gene lost 2 bases and the J gene lost 5 bases, with 13 bases spanning the gap. CDR3 coding DNA: TGTGCCAGCAGCTTAATTGGCGGGCGGGAGACCCAGTACTTC. It is translated as CASSLIGGRETQYF.

The chain uses TRBV10-3 and TRBJ2-1; perhaps TRBD1 as D (6 bases). Trimming removed 7 bases from V and 7 bases from J, with 20 bases in between. The CDR3 runs to 15 residues. Germline lookup yields CDR1 ENHRY and CDR2 SYGVKD. In DNA, the CDR3 is TGTGCCATCACTCCTGATGTAGGGGGAAGGAATGAGCAGTTCTTC. Translating it yields CAITPDVGGRNEQFF.

The chain employs TRBV27 and TRBJ2-1, with 8 bases fitting TRBD2. The CDR3 length is 17 residues. The trim removed 5 bases at V and 5 bases at J, leaving 14 bases unmatched. Per germline, CDR1 MNHEY and CDR2 SMNVEV (reference sequence). For the CDR3, the DNA is TGTGCCAGCAGTCCGATACGGGCGGGGGGCACGAACAATGAGCAGTTCTTC. As protein: CASSPIRAGGTNNEQFF.

The chain joins TRBV3-1 (or the pseudogene TRBV3-2) to TRBJ2-7; TRBD1 matches at 9 bases. Germline CDR1 and CDR2: LGHDT and YNNKEL (reference sequence). CDR3 length: 17 amino acids. The V segment lost 2 bases and the J segment 5 bases; nucleotides outside the gene matches: 13. The CDR3 sequence: CASSQSGQGSDEDEQYF. The CDR3 coding sequence is TGTGCCAGCAGCCAATCGGGACAGGGAAGTGATGAGGACGAGCAGTACTTC.

The rearrangement joins TRBV2 to TRBJ2-1; 8 bases fit TRBD2. The CDR3 length is 15 residues. With V trimmed by 1 base and J by 7 bases, 6 bases remained unmatched. Germline V lookup: CDR1 SNHLY, CDR2 FYNNEI. CDR3 in DNA: TGTGCCAGCAGTGAAGGGTTAGCGGGAATTAATGAGCAGTTCTTC. Translating it yields CASSEGLAGINEQFF.

The J gene is TRBJ2-7, the V gene TRBV18; TRBD1 aligns across 7 bases. The germline CDR1 and CDR2 sequences are KGHSH and LQKENI. The CDR3 covers 15 residues. The trim removed 5 bases at V and 0 bases at J, leaving 7 bases unmatched. The CDR3 spells CASSRMGQTSYEQYF. The CDR3, as DNA: TGTGCCAGCTCAAGAATGGGACAGACCTCCTACGAGCAGTACTTC.

This sequence joins TRBV11-2 and TRBJ1-2; D uncertain. V shed 1 base and J shed 3 bases, with 9 bases lying between them. Germline-derived CDR1 and CDR2 are SGHAT and FQNNGV. This CDR3 contains 14 residues. The CDR3 sequence: CASSLVRGYYGYTF. CDR3 bases: TGTGCCAGCAGCTTAGTAAGAGGATACTATGGCTACACCTTC. Filled out from reference TRBV11-2 and TRBJ1-2, the complete variable domain reads EAGVAQSPRYKIIEKRQSVAFWCNPISGHATLYWYQQILGQGPKLLIQFQNNGVVDDSQLPKDRFSAERLKGVDSTLKIQPAKLEDSAVYLCASSLVRGYYGYTFGSGTRLTVV.

The V call is TRBV5-1, the J call TRBJ1-1; D possibly corresponds to TRBD1 (5 bases). Trimming pared 0 bases from V and 1 base from J, leaving 10 bases between. Germline V gives CDR1 SGHRS, CDR2 YFSETQ. The CDR3 totals 15 residues. DNA of the CDR3: TGCGCCAGCAGCTTGGCCGCGCAGGGGAACACTGAAGCTTTCTTT. The encoded protein is CASSLAAQGNTEAFF. The whole variable domain, filled in from reference TRBV5-1 and TRBJ1-1, reads KAGVTQTPRYLIKTRGQQVTLSCSPISGHRSVSWYQQTPGQGLQFLFEYFSETQRNKGNFPGRFSGRQFSNSRSEMNVSTLELGDSALYLCASSLAAQGNTEAFFGQGTRLTVV.

On this clone: Other DNA sequences in the same sample also yield this CDR3. The V and J genes are TRBV4-3 and TRBJ1-4, with D possibly TRBD1 on 5 matching bases. Trimming took off 0 bases at V and 0 bases at J, with 8 bases between the two ends. The CDR3 is 16 amino acids. The V gene's germline CDR1 is LGHNA and CDR2 YSLEER. The CDR3 reads CASSQDLGATNEKLFF. The CDR3 nucleotides are TGCGCCAGCAGCCAAGATCTAGGGGCAACTAATGAAAAACTGTTTTTT.

V gene TRBV6-5 combines with J gene TRBJ2-3, with D unclear. The CDR3 has 12 amino acids. The germline V and J ends were trimmed by 6 bases and 6 bases, with 10 bases remaining between them. Germline V CDR1 and CDR2: MNHEY, SVGAGI. This chain's CDR3 is CASRREFDTQYF. The CDR3, as DNA: TGTGCCAGCAGGCGCGAATTTGATACGCAGTATTTT.